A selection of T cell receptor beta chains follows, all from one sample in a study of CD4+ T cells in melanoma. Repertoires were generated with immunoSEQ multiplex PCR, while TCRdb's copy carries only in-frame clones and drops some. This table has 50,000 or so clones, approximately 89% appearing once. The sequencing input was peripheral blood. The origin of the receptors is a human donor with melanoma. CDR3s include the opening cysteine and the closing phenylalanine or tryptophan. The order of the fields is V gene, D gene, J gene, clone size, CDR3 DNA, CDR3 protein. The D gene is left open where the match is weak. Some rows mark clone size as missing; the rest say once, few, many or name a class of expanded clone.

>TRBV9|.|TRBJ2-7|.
TGTGCCAGCAGCGTAGCTGGGGTACTCGGGGAGCAGTACTTC
CASSVAGVLGEQYF
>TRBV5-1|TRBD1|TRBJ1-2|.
TGCGCCAGCAGCAGGGACAGCTATGGCTACACCTTC
CASSRDSYGYTF
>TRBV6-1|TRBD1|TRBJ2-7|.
TGTGCCAGCAGTCGACAGGGGTTCACCTACGAGCAGTACTTC
CASSRQGFTYEQYF
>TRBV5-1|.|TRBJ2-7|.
TGCGCCAGCAGCTTGGTGGGGTCCTACGAGCAGTACTTC
CASSLVGSYEQYF
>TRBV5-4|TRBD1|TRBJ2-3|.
TGTGCCAGCAGCTTGGTAGGGGACAGGGGAGATGATACGCAGTATTTT
CASSLVGDRGDDTQYF
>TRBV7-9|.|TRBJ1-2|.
TGTGCCAGCAGCTTTTATCTGGGGGATGATGGCTACACCTTC
CASSFYLGDDGYTF
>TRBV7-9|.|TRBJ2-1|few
TGTGCCAGCAGCTTAGGGGTCGGGGACTCCTACAATGAGCAGTTCTTC
CASSLGVGDSYNEQFF
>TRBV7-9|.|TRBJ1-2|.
TGTGCCAGCAGCTCGGACGGGGATGGCTACACCTTC
CASSSDGDGYTF
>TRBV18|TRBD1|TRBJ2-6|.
TGTGCCAGCTCACCCTGGACAGGTGTCTCTGGGGCCAACGTCCTGACTTTC
CASSPWTGVSGANVLTF
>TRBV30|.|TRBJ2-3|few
TGTGCCTGGACAGGGGACACAAGTACGCAGTATTTT
CAWTGDTSTQYF
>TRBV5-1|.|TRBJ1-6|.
TGCGCCAGCAGCTCCGGACTTGCGGATAATTCACCCCTCCACTTT
CASSSGLADNSPLHF